The 17 T cell receptor beta chains below all came from one sample that was sequenced in a study of blood T cell repertoires in COVID-19 (TCRdb year 2020). Library prep was done by the immunoSEQ multiplex PCR assay. In TCRdb, the immuneACCESS table is reduced to in-frame sequences with V and J assigned. These tables do not hold every clone; where another copy was compared, an unresolved V gene accounts for under half, and the others remain unexplained. Counted in this sample were roughly 260,000 clones; about 88% of them appeared once. The top ten hold 10% to 12% of the sample. Sequenced input: peripheral blood. These receptors all come from a woman in her twenties or thirties with COVID-19, enrolled during active disease.

This chain joins TRBV5-1 and TRBJ1-6; D is perhaps TRBD1 (5 bases). Germline values: CDR1 SGHRS, CDR2 YFSETQ. The V end lost 0 bases, the J end lost 4 bases, and 8 bases lay between the germline ends. The CDR3 consists of 15 residues. For the CDR3, the DNA is TGCGCCAGCAGCTTGGGACAGAATTATAATTCACCCCTCCACTTT. This sequence encodes CASSLGQNYNSPLHF.

CDR3 in amino acids: CASTQGSLTEQYF. The CDR3 DNA follows: TGTGCCAGCACCCAGGGCTCACTAACCGAGCAGTACTTC. The chain combines TRBV6-5 with TRBJ2-7; possibly TRBD1 for D (5 bases). The CDR3 sequence is 13 residues long. CDR1 MNHEY and CDR2 SVGAGI come from the germline V gene. The V gene lost 7 bases and the J gene lost 6 bases, with 16 bases spanning the gap.

This clone was recorded a few times. V is TRBV7-2 and J is TRBJ1-3, with 8 bases identical to TRBD1. V trimming: 5 bases; J trimming: 5 bases; junction bases outside the gene matches: 11. Germline values: CDR1 SGHTA, CDR2 FQGNSA. The CDR3 runs 16 residues. In DNA, the CDR3 is TGTGCCAGCAGCCTTACTCCGGACAGGGTTAGAAACACCATATATTTT. Its translation: CASSLTPDRVRNTIYF.

The rearrangement uses TRBV20-1 and TRBJ2-3; D ambiguous. The V end lost 6 bases, the J end lost 2 bases, and 6 bases lay between the germline ends. The V gene's germline CDR1 is DFQATT and CDR2 SNEGSKA (reference sequence). The CDR3 spans 11 residues. The CDR3 DNA reads TGCAGTGCCGCCTACACAGATACGCAGTATTTT. Protein product: CSAAYTDTQYF.

Only one count was recorded for this clone. The chain combines TRBV14 with TRBJ2-7; 7 bases are a match to TRBD2. The CDR3 runs 13 residues. J was trimmed by 0 bases and V by 7 bases; bases with no gene match: 3. From germline, CDR1 is SGHDN and CDR2 FVKESK. In DNA form, the CDR3 reads TGTGCCAGCACCGGGGGGAGCTCCTACGAGCAGTACTTC. Translating it yields CASTGGSSYEQYF.

This clone was found a few times. This sequence joins TRBV28 and TRBJ2-4; TRBD2 aligns across 7 bases. V dropped 9 bases and J dropped 5; count of bases not matched to a gene: 10. CDR3 size: 14 residues. The germline V gene has CDR1 MDHEN and CDR2 SYDVKM. The chain's CDR3 is CASKSTGGENIQYF. The CDR3 coding sequence is TGTGCCAGTAAATCGACGGGAGGAGAAAACATTCAGTACTTC.

V usage is TRBV29-1 and J usage is TRBJ1-1; the D gene is possibly TRBD1 (6 bases). Germline CDR1 is SQVTM and CDR2 is ANQGSEA. The CDR3 runs to 13 residues. V gave up 6 bases and J gave up 1 base, with 12 bases separating them. The CDR3 is CSVKGGQNTEAFF. The CDR3 coding sequence is TGCAGCGTAAAGGGGGGGCAGAACACTGAAGCTTTCTTT.

The chain carries TRBV18 and TRBJ1-5; 7 positions agree with TRBD1. J gave up 0 bases and V 4 bases, and 12 bases lay outside the gene matches. Looked up from germline, CDR1 is KGHSH and CDR2 is LQKENI. This CDR3 comprises 18 residues. CDR3 DNA: TGTGCCAGCTCACGCTCCGGGACAGAGGGATATAGCAATCAGCCCCAGCATTTT. It specifies CASSRSGTEGYSNQPQHF.

Here the CDR3 reads CASSLAPSGSFRSYNEQFF. In DNA form, the CDR3 reads TGTGCCAGCAGCTTAGCGCCTAGCGGGAGCTTCCGCTCCTACAATGAGCAGTTCTTC. The chain uses TRBV7-9 and TRBJ2-1, with TRBD2 matching over 10 bases. The junction had 8 bases not matched to a gene; V was cut back by 0 bases and J by 0 bases. The CDR3 contains 19 residues. From germline, CDR1 is SEHNR and CDR2 FQNEAQ (reference sequence).

This chain uses TRBV28 with TRBJ1-2; D gene ambiguous. The CDR3 extends over 13 amino acids. V was clipped by 6 bases and J by 7 bases, with 15 bases between them. Germline CDR1 and CDR2: MDHEN and SYDVKM. For the CDR3, the DNA is TGTGCCAGCAGATCTACCCGATTGTCTGGCTACACCTTC. Encoded protein: CASRSTRLSGYTF.

This clone was seen only once. CDR3 sequence: CSVGQVVTGYTF. The CDR3 coding sequence is TGCAGCGTGGGACAGGTGGTGACAGGCTACACCTTC. The chain has TRBV29-1 and TRBJ1-2, with 8 bases matching TRBD1. Germline CDR1 is SQVTM and CDR2 is ANQGSEA. The V gene end was trimmed by 6 bases and the J gene end by 8 bases; junction bases not matched to a gene: 8. The CDR3 runs to 12 residues.

This clone was picked up a small number of times. The rearrangement links TRBV5-4 to TRBJ1-1, with 9 positions matching TRBD1. Losses at the gene ends were 4 bases for V and 4 bases for J; bases not matched to a gene: 5. This CDR3 is 14 amino acids long. CDR1 is SGHNT and CDR2 is YYREEE in the germline V gene (reference sequence). The CDR3 nucleotides are TGTGCCAGCAGCCGGGGACAGGGTGGCACTGAAGCTTTCTTT. Its protein is CASSRGQGGTEAFF.

This clone has only a few counts. The chain joins TRBV5-4 to TRBJ2-7, with 10 bases lining up with TRBD1. The CDR3 sequence is 14 residues long. J was trimmed by 6 bases and V by 0 bases; bases with no gene match: 3. Germline assignment: CDR1 SGHNT and CDR2 YYREEE (reference sequence). CDR3 loop: CASSLGQGAFEQYF. In nucleotides, the CDR3 is TGTGCCAGCAGCTTGGGACAGGGGGCTTTCGAGCAGTACTTC.

In this sample, this clone turned up once. The rearrangement links TRBV7-9 to TRBJ2-7; D is ambiguous. Trimming removed 1 base from V and 2 bases from J, with 6 bases in between. Germline V lookup: CDR1 SEHNR, CDR2 FQNEAQ (reference sequence). This CDR3 is 13 amino acids long. The CDR3 is CASSLVRAYEQYF. In DNA, the CDR3 is TGTGCCAGCAGCTTAGTTCGCGCCTACGAGCAGTACTTC. The full variable domain, completed using reference TRBV7-9 and TRBJ2-7, is DTGVSQNPRHKITKRGQNVTFRCDPISEHNRLYWYRQTLGQGPEFLTYFQNEAQLEKSRLLSDRFSAERPKGSFSTLEIQRTEQGDSAMYLCASSLVRAYEQYFGPGTRLTVT.

This rearrangement joins TRBV12-3 or TRBV12-4 to TRBJ2-3, with D uncertain. The CDR3 contains 13 residues. V was pared by 5 bases and J by 6 bases, with 12 bases between. The CDR3 loop reads CASSLPPQDTQYF. The CDR3 DNA sequence: TGTGCCAGCAGTCTGCCTCCGCAGGATACGCAGTATTTT.

The rearrangement joins TRBV6-2 or TRBV6-3 to TRBJ2-1; D remains ambiguous. V was shortened by 2 bases and J by 6 bases, with 5 bases between the two germline ends. The CDR3 is made up of 12 amino acids. In germline, CDR1 is MNHEY, CDR2 SVGEGT. The CDR3: CASSYVGNEQFF. The CDR3 bases are TGTGCCAGCAGTTACGTCGGCAATGAGCAGTTCTTC.

This clone was seen a single time. The chain couples TRBV29-1 to TRBJ1-2, with a weak D call TRBD1 (6 bases). The CDR3 is 12 amino acids. Trimming removed 2 bases at V and 8 bases at J, with 12 bases between. Germline values: CDR1 SQVTM, CDR2 ANQGSEA. The CDR3 loop reads CSVEFRGQGYTF. The CDR3 region has the DNA TGCAGCGTTGAATTCAGGGGCCAGGGCTACACCTTC.